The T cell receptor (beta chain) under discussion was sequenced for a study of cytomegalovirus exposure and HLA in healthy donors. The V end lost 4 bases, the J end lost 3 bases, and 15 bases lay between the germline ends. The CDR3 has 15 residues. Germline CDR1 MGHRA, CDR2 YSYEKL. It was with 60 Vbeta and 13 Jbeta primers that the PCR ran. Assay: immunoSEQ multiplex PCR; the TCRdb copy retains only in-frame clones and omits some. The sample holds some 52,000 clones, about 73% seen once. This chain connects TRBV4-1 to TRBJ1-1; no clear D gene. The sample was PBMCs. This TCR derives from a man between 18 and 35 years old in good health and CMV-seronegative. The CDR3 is CASSPEHREHTEAFF. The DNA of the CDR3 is TGCGCCAGCAGCCCGGAACACAGAGAACACACTGAAGCTTTCTTT.